The clone carrying this T cell receptor beta chain was seen repeatedly, ten times or more. Its antigen is as yet unknown. On the day of bone marrow donation, the related graft donor provided peripheral blood. TCRdb's copy holds only in-frame clones and misses some; the assay was immunoSEQ multiplex PCR. The sample offers fewer than 55,000 clones and no singletons, the top ten holding approximately 2.4%. This record comes from a study of T cells after posttransplantation cyclophosphamide. Study-wide results and caveats: After PTCy, TRB diversity resembled that of CNI/methotrexate controls. Donor CD8+ memory clones often dominated recipient blood repertoires at later times.

The CDR3 runs 18 residues. CDR1 and CDR2 from the germline V gene are SGHVS and FNYEAQ. Trimming removed 6 bases from V and 6 bases from J; junction bases left unmatched: 13. The sequence was collected from a man between 35 and 55 years old in good health, CMV-negative, and a related stem cell transplant donor. The rearrangement joins TRBV7-6 to TRBJ2-2, with 13 bases fitting TRBD2. The material sequenced was PBMCs. CDR3 DNA sequence: TGTGCCAGCAGTCACGCTGGTACTAGCGGGAGGGCCGCCGGGGAGCTGTTTTTT. Amino acids: CASSHAGTSGRAAGELFF.